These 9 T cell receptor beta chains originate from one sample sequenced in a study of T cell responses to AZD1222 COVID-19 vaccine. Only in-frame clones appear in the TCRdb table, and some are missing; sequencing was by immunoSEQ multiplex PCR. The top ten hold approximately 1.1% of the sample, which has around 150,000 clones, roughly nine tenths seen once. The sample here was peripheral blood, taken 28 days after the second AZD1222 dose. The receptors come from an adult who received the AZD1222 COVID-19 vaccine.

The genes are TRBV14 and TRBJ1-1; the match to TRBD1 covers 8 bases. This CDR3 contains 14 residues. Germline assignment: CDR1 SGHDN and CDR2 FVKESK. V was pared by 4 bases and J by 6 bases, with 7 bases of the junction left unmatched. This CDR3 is CASSPFTGGAEAFF. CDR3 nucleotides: TGTGCCAGCAGCCCTTTCACAGGGGGTGCTGAAGCTTTCTTT.

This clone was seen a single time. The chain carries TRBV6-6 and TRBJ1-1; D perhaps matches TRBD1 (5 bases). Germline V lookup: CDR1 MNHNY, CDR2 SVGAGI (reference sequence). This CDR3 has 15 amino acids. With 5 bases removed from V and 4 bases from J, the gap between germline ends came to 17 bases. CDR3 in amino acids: CASSDPGSRGTEAFF. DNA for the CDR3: TGTGCCAGCAGTGACCCAGGGTCACGAGGCACTGAAGCTTTCTTT.

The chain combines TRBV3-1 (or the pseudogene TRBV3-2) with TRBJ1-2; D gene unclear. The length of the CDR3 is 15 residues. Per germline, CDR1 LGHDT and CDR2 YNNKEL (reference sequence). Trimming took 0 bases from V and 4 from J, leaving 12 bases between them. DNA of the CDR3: TGTGCCAGCAGCCAAGATTTGCGTAACATCTATGGCTACACCTTC. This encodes CASSQDLRNIYGYTF.

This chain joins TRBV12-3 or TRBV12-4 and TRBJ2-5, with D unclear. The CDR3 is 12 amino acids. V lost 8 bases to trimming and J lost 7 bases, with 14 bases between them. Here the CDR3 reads CASGGPWGTQYF. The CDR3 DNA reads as TGTGCCAGCGGTGGACCCTGGGGGACCCAGTACTTC.

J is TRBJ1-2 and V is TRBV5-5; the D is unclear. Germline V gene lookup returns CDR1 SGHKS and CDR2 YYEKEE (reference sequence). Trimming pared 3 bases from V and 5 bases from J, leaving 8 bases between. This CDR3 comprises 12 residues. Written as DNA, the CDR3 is TGTGCCAGCAGCTATGGTCCTTATGGCTACACCTTC. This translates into CASSYGPYGYTF.

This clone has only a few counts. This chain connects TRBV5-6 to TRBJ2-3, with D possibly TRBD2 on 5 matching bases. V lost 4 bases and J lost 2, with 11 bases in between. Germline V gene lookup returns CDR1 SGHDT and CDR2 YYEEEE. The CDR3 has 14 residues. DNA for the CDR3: TGTGCCAGCAGCCTCGACTACGCCACAGATACGCAGTATTTT. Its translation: CASSLDYATDTQYF.

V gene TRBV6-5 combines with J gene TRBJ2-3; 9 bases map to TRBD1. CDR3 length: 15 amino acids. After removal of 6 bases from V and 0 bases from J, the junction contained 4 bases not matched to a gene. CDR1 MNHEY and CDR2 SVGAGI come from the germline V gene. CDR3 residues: CASSADRGSTDTQYF. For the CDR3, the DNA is TGTGCCAGCAGCGCAGACAGGGGGAGCACAGATACGCAGTATTTT.

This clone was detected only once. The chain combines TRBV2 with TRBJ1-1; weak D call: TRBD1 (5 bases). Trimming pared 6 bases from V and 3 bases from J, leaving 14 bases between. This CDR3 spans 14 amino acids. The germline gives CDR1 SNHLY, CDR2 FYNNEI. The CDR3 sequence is CASSITQVDTEAFF. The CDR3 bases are TGTGCCAGCAGCATTACACAGGTAGACACTGAAGCTTTCTTT. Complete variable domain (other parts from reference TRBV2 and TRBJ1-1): EPEVTQTPSHQVTQMGQEVILRCVPISNHLYFYWYRQILGQKVEFLVSFYNNEISEKSEIFDDQFSVERPDGSNFTLKIRSTKLEDSAMYFCASSITQVDTEAFFGQGTRLTVV.

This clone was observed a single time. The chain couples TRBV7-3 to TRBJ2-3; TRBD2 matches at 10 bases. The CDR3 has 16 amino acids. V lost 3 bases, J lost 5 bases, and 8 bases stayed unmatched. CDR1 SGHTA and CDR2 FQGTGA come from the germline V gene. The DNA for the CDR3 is TGTGCCAGCAGCTTCTCGCCTAGCGGGGGATTAGATACGCAGTATTTT. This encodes CASSFSPSGGLDTQYF.